This TCR beta chain was recorded in a study of blood T cell repertoires in COVID-19. Study overall: Both acute and convalescent COVID-19 samples were obtained from the United States, Italy and Spain. In each case, the material was cDNA or gDNA derived from T cells, B-cell-depleted T cells, or PBMCs.

CDR1 and CDR2 (germline): SGHRS, YFSETQ. This CDR3 contains 12 residues. V lost 8 bases and J 1 base, leaving 10 bases between the germline ends. In the authors' workflow: From reference gene primer amplification, estimates of nucleated cell counts were derived. Method: immunoSEQ multiplex PCR; TCRdb's copy keeps in-frame clones and lacks some. The V and J calls and clone size come from that table; D and trimming were worked out from the DNA. Here the sample spans 200,000 to 300,000 clones, around 84% being singletons. This clone was seen just once. Sequencing was done on a sample of peripheral blood. The TCR originated in a man in his 60s with acute or convalescent COVID-19. The chain couples TRBV5-1 to TRBJ2-7, with TRBD2 as a possible D gene (5 bases). CDR3 coding DNA: TGCGCCAGTGGAACTAGGTCCTACGAGCAGTACTTC. It translates to CASGTRSYEQYF.